This T cell receptor (beta chain) derives from a study of blood T cell repertoires in COVID-19. Sequencing used immunoSEQ multiplex PCR; TCRdb keeps in-frame clones, though not all of them. The table shows about 180,000 clones, with roughly 75% occurring only once. Trimming took 3 bases from V and 2 from J, leaving 13 bases between them. This CDR3 has 15 residues. CDR1 and CDR2 (germline): DFQATT, SNEGSKA (reference sequence). The sequence came from a man aged 65-85 years with active or convalescent COVID-19. The rearrangement links TRBV20-1 to TRBJ2-2; a possible D gene is TRBD1 (6 bases). Sequenced: peripheral blood. CDR3 protein: CSASPRTVNTGELFF. In DNA, the CDR3 is TGCAGTGCTAGTCCCCGGACAGTTAACACCGGGGAGCTGTTTTTT.